Listed here are 19 T cell receptor beta chains from one sample, sequenced in a study of cytomegalovirus exposure and HLA in healthy donors. Researchers ran the PCR with 60 Vbeta and 13 Jbeta primers. This table comes from immunoSEQ multiplex PCR, and its TCRdb copy is limited to in-frame clones, with some not included. The sample carries about 190,000 clones, roughly 76% recorded once. Sequencing was carried out using PBMCs. The receptor source for this set is a man aged 40-49 years in good health and CMV-seropositive.

The rearrangement uses TRBV2 and TRBJ1-3; possibly TRBD1 for D (6 bases). Germline loops: CDR1 SNHLY, CDR2 FYNNEI. The ends were cut back, 4 bases at V and 0 bases at J, with 7 bases in the middle. This CDR3 has 14 residues. CDR3 coding DNA: TGTGCCAGCAGTGCAGGGGTCTCTGGAAACACCATATATTTT. The encoded protein is CASSAGVSGNTIYF.

The chain joins TRBV7-3 to TRBJ2-5; TRBD2 aligns across 11 bases. The trim removed 0 bases at V and 3 bases at J, leaving 9 bases unmatched. The CDR3 has 18 residues. Germline V gene data show CDR1 as SGHTA and CDR2 as FQGTGA. CDR3 in DNA: TGTGCCAGCAGCTTAACAGGGCTAGCGGGGGGCTCCAAAGAGACCCAGTACTTC. It translates to CASSLTGLAGGSKETQYF.

This sequence joins TRBV6-5 and TRBJ2-2; D remains unclear. The CDR3 extends over 13 amino acids. The ends were cut back, 2 bases at V and 8 bases at J, with 9 bases in the middle. The V gene's germline CDR1 is MNHEY and CDR2 SVGAGI. The CDR3, as DNA: TGTGCCAGCAGTTACCCCAGGAAGGGGGAGCTGTTTTTT. Translation: CASSYPRKGELFF.

The chain links TRBV2 to TRBJ2-7, with 7 bases that match TRBD1. CDR1 and CDR2 from the germline V gene are SNHLY and FYNNEI. CDR3 length equals 15 residues. V shed 2 bases and J 4 bases; nucleotides not matched to a gene: 8. The CDR3 DNA reads TGTGCCAGCAGTGAACCGACAGGGTCATCGTACGAGCAGTACTTC. This translates into CASSEPTGSSYEQYF.

The CDR3 coding sequence is TGCAGCGTTCGAGCTGGAGATCAGCCCCAGCATTTT. Translation gives CSVRAGDQPQHF. The chain has TRBV29-1 and TRBJ1-5; no definite D call. The V end lost 5 bases, the J end lost 5 bases, and 10 bases lay between the germline ends. Germline values: CDR1 SQVTM, CDR2 ANQGSEA. The CDR3 totals 12 residues.

The chain combines TRBV28 with TRBJ2-2, with 7 bases identical to TRBD1. Germline V gene data show CDR1 as MDHEN and CDR2 as SYDVKM. This CDR3 spans 16 amino acids. J lost 1 base, V lost 5 bases, and 7 bases had no gene match. CDR3: CASSHRQGRNTGELFF. The CDR3, as DNA: TGTGCCAGCAGTCATCGACAGGGTAGGAACACCGGGGAGCTGTTTTTT. The full variable domain, rest sourced from reference TRBV28 and TRBJ2-2, is DVKVTQSSRYLVKRTGEKVFLECVQDMDHENMFWYRQDPGLGLRLIYFSYDVKMKEKGDIPEGYSVSREKKERFSLILESASTNQTSMYLCASSHRQGRNTGELFFGEGSRLTVL.

This clone was observed once. The DNA of the CDR3 is TGTGCCAGCAGCTTGGATCCGGGACAGGTCTTGACCGGGGAGCTGTTTTTT. Translation: CASSLDPGQVLTGELFF. The chain recombines TRBV5-4 with TRBJ2-2, with 8 bases that match TRBD1. CDR1 is SGHNT and CDR2 is YYREEE in the germline V gene (reference sequence). The CDR3 has 17 residues. The trim removed 0 bases at V and 5 bases at J, leaving 9 bases unmatched.

The chain combines TRBV19 with TRBJ1-5; TRBD1 is a possible D gene (5 bases). The germline V and J ends were trimmed by 7 bases and 2 bases, with 12 bases remaining between them. CDR1 is LNHDA and CDR2 is SQIVND in the germline V gene (reference sequence). The CDR3 consists of 14 residues. The CDR3, as DNA: TGTGCCAGTACCCCCGGGGGGGGCAATCAGCCCCAGCATTTT. Translated, it gives CASTPGGGNQPQHF. Full variable domain (remainder filled in from reference TRBV19 and TRBJ1-5): DGGITQSPKYLFRKEGQNVTLSCEQNLNHDAMYWYRQDPGQGLRLIYYSQIVNDFQKGDIAEGYSVSREKKESFPLTVTSAQKNPTAFYLCASTPGGGNQPQHFGDGTRLSIL.

V gene TRBV30 combines with J gene TRBJ2-7, with 7 bases fitting TRBD2. The V segment lost 2 bases and the J segment 1 base; nucleotides outside the gene matches: 8. Germline CDR1 GTSNPN, CDR2 SVGIG (reference sequence). CDR3 size: 15 residues. The CDR3 loop reads CAWSLGGRGSYEQYF. For the CDR3, the DNA is TGTGCCTGGAGTCTCGGGGGGAGGGGATCCTACGAGCAGTACTTC.

CDR3 DNA sequence: TGTGCCAGTAGTACAGACAGGGGGGAGACCCAGTACTTC. This sequence encodes CASSTDRGETQYF. The chain carries TRBV19 and TRBJ2-5; 9 nucleotides line up with TRBD1. J lost 5 bases, V lost 4 bases, and 2 bases had no gene match. Germline-derived CDR1 and CDR2 are LNHDA and SQIVND (reference sequence). The length of the CDR3 is 13 residues.

The chain is built from TRBV5-1 and TRBJ2-5; 8 bases line up with TRBD1. The length of the CDR3 is 15 residues. The V segment lost 4 bases and the J segment 5 bases; nucleotides outside the gene matches: 10. Germline values: CDR1 SGHRS, CDR2 YFSETQ. CDR3 bases: TGCGCCAGCAGCGGCGCCCGGGACAGGTGGGAGACCCAGTACTTC. Translating it yields CASSGARDRWETQYF.

V gene TRBV7-3 combines with J gene TRBJ1-4, with D hard to call. From germline, CDR1 is SGHTA and CDR2 FQGTGA. V lost 2 bases, J lost 12 bases, and 13 bases lay in between. This CDR3 has 13 amino acids. The CDR3 here is CASSLRSNSELFF. The CDR3 DNA reads as TGTGCCAGCAGCTTACGCAGCAACAGTGAACTGTTTTTT.

This rearrangement joins TRBV6-4 to TRBJ2-3, with D possibly TRBD2 on 6 matching bases. The germline gives CDR1 MRHNA, CDR2 SNTAGT. The CDR3 runs to 14 residues. V was trimmed by 3 bases and J by 5 bases, leaving 12 bases between them. CDR3 amino acids: CASSEGGVGDTQYF. CDR3 nucleotide sequence: TGTGCCAGCAGTGAAGGCGGGGTAGGAGATACGCAGTATTTT.

This clone was seen a single time. The rearrangement links TRBV7-8 to TRBJ1-5, with D maybe TRBD1 (5 bases). Trimming took off 5 bases at V and 7 bases at J, with 18 bases between the two ends. This CDR3 has 15 amino acids. Germline assignment: CDR1 SGHVS and CDR2 FQNEAQ. The CDR3 DNA reads TGTGCCAGCAGCGGCGCCGGGGGGGTCGGGCAGCCCCAGCATTTT. Amino acid sequence: CASSGAGGVGQPQHF.

The chain is built from TRBV7-2 and TRBJ2-7, with 8 bases matching TRBD2. The J segment lost 2 bases and the V segment lost 5 bases, leaving 11 bases of the junction unmatched. The CDR3 has 16 amino acids. CDR1 SGHTA and CDR2 FQGNSA come from the germline V gene. The CDR3 protein is CASSRTAGGPPYEQYF. In DNA, the CDR3 is TGTGCCAGCAGCCGGACCGCGGGGGGCCCCCCCTACGAGCAGTACTTC.

The chain uses TRBV7-8 and TRBJ2-2; perhaps TRBD1 as D (6 bases). V was pared by 5 bases and J by 1 base, with 11 bases between. CDR1 is SGHVS and CDR2 is FQNEAQ in the germline V gene. This CDR3 spans 15 amino acids. The CDR3 bases are TGTGCCAGCAGCCGGAAGGACAGGAACACCGGGGAGCTGTTTTTT. It codes for CASSRKDRNTGELFF.

The chain couples TRBV9 to TRBJ1-1, with a tentative D call TRBD1 (5 bases). This CDR3 region has 14 residues. Germline V CDR1 and CDR2: SGDLS, YYNGEE. The V gene lost 4 bases and the J gene lost 7 bases, with 17 bases spanning the gap. CDR3 coding DNA: TGTGCCAGCAGCCTAGACGGGGGAAGGGGTGAAGCTTTCTTT. Translating it yields CASSLDGGRGEAFF.

The chain carries TRBV15 and TRBJ1-4; 9 nucleotides match TRBD1. With V trimmed by 10 bases and J by 3 bases, 6 bases remained unmatched. The V gene's germline CDR1 is LNHNV and CDR2 YYDKDF (reference sequence). This CDR3 is 14 amino acids long. The CDR3 DNA is TGTGCCATCGACAGGGGGTCGGCTAATGAAAAACTGTTTTTT. It encodes CAIDRGSANEKLFF.

The CDR3 reads CASSLDGVTQYF. The CDR3 nucleotides read TGTGCCAGCAGCTTGGACGGTGTTACCCAGTACTTC. The chain joins TRBV5-7 to TRBJ2-5; D remains ambiguous. TRBV5-7 is placed among ORFs of uncertain function. V shed 0 bases and J shed 8 bases, with 8 bases lying between them. CDR3 size: 12 residues.